This T cell receptor beta chain is drawn from a study of Graves' ophthalmopathy and Graves' hyperthyroidism. The CDR3 totals 14 residues. The V and J ends lost 6 bases and 7 bases, in that order; junction bases with no gene match: 9. Germline CDR1 is SNHLY and CDR2 is FYNNEI. Amplifying from RNA transcripts, the study obtained TCR beta CDR3 regions. First-round RT-PCR used HTBI primers; second-round multiplex PCR followed. TCRdb reprocessed the multiplex PCR reads with MiXCR, giving one entry per CDR3 protein. Here the sample spans some 750,000 distinct CDR3 sequences, approximately 40% being singletons.

The origin of this receptor is an adult man with Graves' ophthalmopathy. This chain uses TRBV2 with TRBJ2-7, with 10 nucleotides matching TRBD1. The sample comprised peripheral blood. CDR3: CASSPGTGAGEQYF. The CDR3, as DNA: TGTGCCAGCAGCCCCGGGACAGGGGCGGGTGAGCAGTACTTC. Supplemented by reference TRBV2 and TRBJ2-7, the full variable domain reads EPEVTQTPSHQVTQMGQEVILRCVPISNHLYFYWYRQILGQKVEFLVSFYNNEISEKSEIFDDQFSVERPDGSNFTLKIRSTKLEDSAMYFCASSPGTGAGEQYFGPGTRLTVT.